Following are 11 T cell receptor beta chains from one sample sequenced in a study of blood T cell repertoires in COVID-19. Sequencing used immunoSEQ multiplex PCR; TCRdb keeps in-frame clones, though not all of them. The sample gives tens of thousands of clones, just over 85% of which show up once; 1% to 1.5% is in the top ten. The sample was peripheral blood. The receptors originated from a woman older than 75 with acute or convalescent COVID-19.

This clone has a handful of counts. The CDR3 DNA reads TGTGCCAGCAGTGAACAGGGGGCTGGCAATCAGCCCCAGCATTTT. Amino acids: CASSEQGAGNQPQHF. This sequence joins TRBV6-4 and TRBJ1-5, with 9 bases matching TRBD1. The CDR3 totals 15 residues. With 3 bases clipped from V and 2 bases from J, the junction kept 2 bases outside the gene matches. Germline V gene data show CDR1 as MRHNA and CDR2 as SNTAGT.

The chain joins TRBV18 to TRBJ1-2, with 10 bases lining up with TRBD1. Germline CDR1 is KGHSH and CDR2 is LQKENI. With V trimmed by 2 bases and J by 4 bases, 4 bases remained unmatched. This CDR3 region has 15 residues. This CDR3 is CASSPGGTGAYGYTF. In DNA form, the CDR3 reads TGTGCCAGCTCACCAGGGGGGACAGGGGCCTATGGCTACACCTTC.

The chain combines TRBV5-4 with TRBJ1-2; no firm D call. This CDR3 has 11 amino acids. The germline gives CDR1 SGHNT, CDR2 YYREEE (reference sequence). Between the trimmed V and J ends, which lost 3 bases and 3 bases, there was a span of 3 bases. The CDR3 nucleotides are TGTGCCAGCAGCTCGGACTATGGCTACACCTTC. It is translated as CASSSDYGYTF. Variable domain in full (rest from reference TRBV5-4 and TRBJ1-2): ETGVTQSPTHLIKTRGQQVTLRCSSQSGHNTVSWYQQALGQGPQFIFQYYREEENGRGNFPPRFSGLQFPNYSSELNVNALELDDSALYLCASSSDYGYTFGSGTRLTVV.

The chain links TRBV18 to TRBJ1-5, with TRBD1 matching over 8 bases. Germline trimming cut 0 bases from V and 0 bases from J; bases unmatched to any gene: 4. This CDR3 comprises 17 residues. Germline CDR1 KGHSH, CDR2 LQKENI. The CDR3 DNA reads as TGTGCCAGCTCACCACCTGAAGGGACAGGTAGCAATCAGCCCCAGCATTTT. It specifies CASSPPEGTGSNQPQHF.

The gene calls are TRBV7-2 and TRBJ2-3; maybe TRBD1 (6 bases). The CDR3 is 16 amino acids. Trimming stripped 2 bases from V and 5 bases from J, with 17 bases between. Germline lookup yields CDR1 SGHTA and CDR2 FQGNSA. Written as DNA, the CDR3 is TGTGCCAGCAGCTTATCCCCGTACAGGGCAGAAGATACGCAGTATTTT. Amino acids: CASSLSPYRAEDTQYF.

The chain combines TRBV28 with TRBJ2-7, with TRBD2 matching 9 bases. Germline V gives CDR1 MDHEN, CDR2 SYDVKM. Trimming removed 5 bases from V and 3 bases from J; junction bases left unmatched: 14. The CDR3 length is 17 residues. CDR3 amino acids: CASSPSGPGSGGYEQYF. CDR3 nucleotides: TGTGCCAGCAGTCCTTCGGGGCCGGGTAGCGGGGGCTACGAGCAGTACTTC. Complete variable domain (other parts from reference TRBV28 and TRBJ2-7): DVKVTQSSRYLVKRTGEKVFLECVQDMDHENMFWYRQDPGLGLRLIYFSYDVKMKEKGDIPEGYSVSREKKERFSLILESASTNQTSMYLCASSPSGPGSGGYEQYFGPGTRLTVT.

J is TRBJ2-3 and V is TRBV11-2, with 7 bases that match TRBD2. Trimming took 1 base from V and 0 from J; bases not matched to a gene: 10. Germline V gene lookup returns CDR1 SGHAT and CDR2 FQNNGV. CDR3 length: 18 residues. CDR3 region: CASSLGRGGGFSTDTQYF. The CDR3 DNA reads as TGTGCCAGCAGCTTAGGGCGGGGCGGGGGTTTTAGCACAGATACGCAGTATTTT.

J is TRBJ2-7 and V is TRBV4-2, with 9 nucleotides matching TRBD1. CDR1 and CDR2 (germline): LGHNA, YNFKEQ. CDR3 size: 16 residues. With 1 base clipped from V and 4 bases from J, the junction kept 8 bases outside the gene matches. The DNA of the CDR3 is TGTGCCAGCAGCCAAGTTTCCGGGACAGGGACGTACGAGCAGTACTTC. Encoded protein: CASSQVSGTGTYEQYF.

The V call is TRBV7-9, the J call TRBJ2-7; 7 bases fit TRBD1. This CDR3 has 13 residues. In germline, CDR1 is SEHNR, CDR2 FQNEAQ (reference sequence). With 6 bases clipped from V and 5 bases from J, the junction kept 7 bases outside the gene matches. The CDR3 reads CASSSLRGNEQYF. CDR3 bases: TGTGCCAGCAGTTCGCTCAGGGGGAACGAGCAGTACTTC.

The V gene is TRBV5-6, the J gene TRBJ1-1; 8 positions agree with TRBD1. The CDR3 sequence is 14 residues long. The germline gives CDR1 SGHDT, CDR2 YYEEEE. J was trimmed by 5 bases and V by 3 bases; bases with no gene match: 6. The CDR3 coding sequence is TGTGCCAGCAGCTCTGCGGACAGGGTTACTGAAGCTTTCTTT. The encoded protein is CASSSADRVTEAFF.

The CDR3 DNA sequence: TGTGCCAGCAGCGAGGGCCCCTTTAGCGGGAGTTCGGATGAGCAGTTCTTC. Its translation: CASSEGPFSGSSDEQFF. This chain uses TRBV3-1 (or the pseudogene TRBV3-2) with TRBJ2-1, with 9 bases that match TRBD2. Germline CDR1 is LGHDT and CDR2 is YNNKEL (reference sequence). CDR3 length: 17 residues. J gave up 8 bases and V 5 bases, and 16 bases lay outside the gene matches.